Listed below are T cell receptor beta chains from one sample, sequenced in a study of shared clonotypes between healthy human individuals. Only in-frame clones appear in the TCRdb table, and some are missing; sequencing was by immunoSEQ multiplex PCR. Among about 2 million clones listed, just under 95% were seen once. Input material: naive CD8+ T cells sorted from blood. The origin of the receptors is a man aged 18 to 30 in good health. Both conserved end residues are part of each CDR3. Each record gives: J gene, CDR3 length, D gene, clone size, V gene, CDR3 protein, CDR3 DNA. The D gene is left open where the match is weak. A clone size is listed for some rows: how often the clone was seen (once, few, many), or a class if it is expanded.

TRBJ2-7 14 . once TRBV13 CASSLMGSSYEQYF TGTGCCAGCAGCTTAATGGGTTCCTCCTACGAGCAGTACTTC
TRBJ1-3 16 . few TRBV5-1 CASSPGHPSSGNTIYF TGCGCCAGCAGCCCGGGACACCCCAGCTCTGGAAACACCATATATTTT
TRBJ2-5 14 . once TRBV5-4 CASSRTLGGETQYF TGTGCCAGCAGTCGTACTCTTGGAGGGGAGACCCAGTACTTC
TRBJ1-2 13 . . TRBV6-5 CASSYSRDGAPTF TGTGCCAGCAGTTACTCGCGGGACGGAGCTCCCACCTTC
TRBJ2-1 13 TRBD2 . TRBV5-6 CASSPSGGDEQFF TGTGCCAGCAGCCCTAGCGGGGGGGATGAGCAGTTCTTC
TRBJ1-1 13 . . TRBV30 CAWSVVGDTEAFF TGTGCCTGGAGTGTAGTTGGTGACACTGAAGCTTTCTTT
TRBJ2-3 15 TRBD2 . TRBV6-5 CASSYDGGDLDTQYF TGTGCCAGCAGTTATGACGGGGGGGATTTAGATACGCAGTATTTT
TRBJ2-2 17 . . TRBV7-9 CASSPGIGEINTGELFF TGTGCCAGCAGCCCCGGGATTGGCGAAATAAACACCGGGGAGCTGTTTTTT
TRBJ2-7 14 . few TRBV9 CASSVAPYVDEQYF TGTGCCAGCAGCGTAGCTCCCTATGTTGACGAGCAGTACTTC
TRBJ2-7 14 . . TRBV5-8 CASSWGAASYEQYF TGTGCCAGCAGCTGGGGGGCGGCCTCCTACGAGCAGTACTTC
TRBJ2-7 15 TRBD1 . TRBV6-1 CASRQWDRVSYEQYF TGTGCCAGCAGACAATGGGACAGGGTTTCCTACGAGCAGTACTTC
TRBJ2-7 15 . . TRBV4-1 CASSQQGTPAYEQYF TGCGCCAGCAGCCAACAAGGGACTCCCGCCTACGAGCAGTACTTC
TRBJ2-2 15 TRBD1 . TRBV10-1 CASSAGTGDSGELFF TGCGCCAGCAGTGCCGGGACAGGGGATTCCGGGGAGCTGTTTTTT
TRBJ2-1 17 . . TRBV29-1 CSVFDPTTRSSYNEQFF TGCAGCGTCTTTGACCCGACGACTAGGAGCTCCTACAATGAGCAGTTCTTC
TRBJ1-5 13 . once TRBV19 CASSTSSFQPQHF TGTGCCAGTAGTACATCAAGTTTTCAGCCCCAGCATTTT
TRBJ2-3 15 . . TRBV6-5 CASSYGASSTDTQYF TGTGCCAGCAGTTACGGGGCGAGCAGCACAGATACGCAGTATTTT
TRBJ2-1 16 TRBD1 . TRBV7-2 CASSLPGTGVYNEQFF TGTGCCAGCAGCTTACCCGGGACAGGAGTTTACAATGAGCAGTTCTTC
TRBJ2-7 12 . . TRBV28 CASSQSSYEQYF TGTGCCAGCAGCCAGAGCTCCTACGAGCAGTACTTC
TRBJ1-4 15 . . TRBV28 CASRIRTNWGEKLFF TGTGCCAGCAGGATACGGACAAATTGGGGTGAAAAACTGTTTTTT
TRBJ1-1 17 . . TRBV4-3 CASSQDVAPRLNTEAFF TGCGCCAGCAGCCAAGATGTCGCCCCAAGGCTGAACACTGAAGCTTTCTTT
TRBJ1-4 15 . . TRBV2 CASSDRPTSPEKLFF TGTGCCAGCAGTGATCGGCCAACATCTCCTGAAAAACTGTTTTTT
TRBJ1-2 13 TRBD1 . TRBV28 CASGQDPVYGYTF TGTGCCAGCGGACAGGACCCGGTCTATGGCTACACCTTC
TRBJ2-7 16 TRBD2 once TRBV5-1 CASSVGLAGGAYEQYF TGCGCCAGCAGCGTGGGACTAGCGGGGGGTGCCTACGAGCAGTACTTC
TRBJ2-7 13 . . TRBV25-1 CASSEGWGWGQYF TGTGCCAGCAGTGAGGGGTGGGGCTGGGGGCAGTACTTC
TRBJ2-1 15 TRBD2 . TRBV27 CASSSREGLYNEQFF TGTGCCAGCAGTTCACGGGAGGGCCTTTACAATGAGCAGTTCTTC
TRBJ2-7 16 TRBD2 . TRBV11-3 CASSLGAGTSLYEQYF TGTGCCAGCAGCTTAGGAGCCGGGACTAGCCTCTACGAGCAGTACTTC
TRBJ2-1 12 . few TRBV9 CASSPTHNEQFF TGTGCCAGCAGTCCAACTCACAATGAGCAGTTCTTC
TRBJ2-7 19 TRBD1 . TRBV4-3 CASSQEGPGQEQKSDEQYF TGCGCCAGCAGCCAAGAGGGGCCGGGACAGGAACAAAAATCCGACGAGCAGTACTTC
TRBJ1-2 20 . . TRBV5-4 CASSGLFGKPLFSEGYGYTF TGTGCCAGCAGCGGACTCTTTGGGAAGCCTCTCTTCTCGGAAGGCTATGGCTACACCTTC
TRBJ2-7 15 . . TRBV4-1 CASSSEGGAGYEQYF TGCGCCAGCAGCTCAGAAGGGGGAGCCGGTTACGAGCAGTACTTC
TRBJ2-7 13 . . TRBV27 CASSFRTSYEQYF TGTGCCAGCAGTTTCCGTACCTCCTACGAGCAGTACTTC
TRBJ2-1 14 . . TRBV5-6 CASSLTDSYNEQFF TGTGCCAGCAGTTTGACCGACAGTTACAATGAGCAGTTCTTC
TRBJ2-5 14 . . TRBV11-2 CASSLDRYPETQYF TGTGCCAGCAGCTTAGATCGCTATCCAGAGACCCAGTACTTC
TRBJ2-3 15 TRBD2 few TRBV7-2 CASSFLAGSTDTQYF TGTGCCAGCAGCTTTCTAGCGGGTAGCACAGATACGCAGTATTTT
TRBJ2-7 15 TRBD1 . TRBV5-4 CASSTRQGNYYEQYF TGTGCCAGCAGCACCCGACAGGGTAATTACTACGAGCAGTACTTC
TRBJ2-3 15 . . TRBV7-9 CASSSLALITDTQYF TGTGCCAGCAGCTCGCTAGCGCTAATCACAGATACGCAGTATTTT
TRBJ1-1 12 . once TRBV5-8 CASSSSMGEAFF TGTGCCAGCAGCTCGAGTATGGGTGAAGCTTTCTTT
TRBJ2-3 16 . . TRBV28 CASSQRRLTSTDTQYF TGTGCCAGCAGCCAGAGACGACTTACTAGCACAGATACGCAGTATTTT
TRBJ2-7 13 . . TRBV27 CASSPLSSYEQYF TGTGCCAGCAGTCCACTAAGCTCCTACGAGCAGTACTTC
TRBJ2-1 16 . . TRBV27 CASSPRGASSYNEQFF TGTGCCAGCAGTCCCAGGGGGGCGAGCTCCTACAATGAGCAGTTCTTC